This TCR beta chain was retrieved from a study of PD-1 blockade in classical Hodgkin lymphoma. CDR1 and CDR2 from the germline V gene are LNHDA and SQIVND (reference sequence). CDR3 length: 12 amino acids. The V gene lost 1 base and the J gene lost 11 bases, with 6 bases spanning the gap. Study observations and caveats: Diminished baseline TCR diversity has been reported in newly diagnosed patients relative to healthy donors. Undefined causes, possibly disease activity or prior therapy, underlie the repertoire differences.

Time point: newly diagnosed, previously untreated cHL patient sample. Out of thawed PBMCs, magnetic negative selection purified CD4+ T cells. Details on this clone: Its antigen remains unknown.

Profiled with immunoSEQ multiplex PCR; TCRdb holds only in-frame clones, not every one. The sample shows 25,000 to 30,000 clones, more than 80% of them seen only once. The source material was CD4+ T cells from blood. The V call is TRBV19, the J call TRBJ1-6; D remains ambiguous. The receptor comes from a human donor with classical Hodgkin lymphoma. The CDR3 is CASSIVDAPLHF. The CDR3 DNA reads as TGTGCCAGTAGTATAGTCGACGCACCCCTCCACTTT.